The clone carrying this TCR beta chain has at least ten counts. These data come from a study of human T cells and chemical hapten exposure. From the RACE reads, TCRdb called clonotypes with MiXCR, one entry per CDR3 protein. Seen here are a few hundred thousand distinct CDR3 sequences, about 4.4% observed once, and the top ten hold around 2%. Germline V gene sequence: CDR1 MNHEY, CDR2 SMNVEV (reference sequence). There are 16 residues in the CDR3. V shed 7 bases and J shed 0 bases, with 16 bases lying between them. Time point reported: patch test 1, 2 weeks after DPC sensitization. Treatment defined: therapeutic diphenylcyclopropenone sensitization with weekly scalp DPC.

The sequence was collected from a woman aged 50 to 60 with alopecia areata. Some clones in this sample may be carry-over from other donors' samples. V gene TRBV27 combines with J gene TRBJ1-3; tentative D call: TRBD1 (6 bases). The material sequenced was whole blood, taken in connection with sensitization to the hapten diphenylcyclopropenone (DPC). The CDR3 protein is CASMDSGPNSGNTIYF. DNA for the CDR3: TGTGCCAGCATGGACAGCGGGCCGAACTCTGGAAACACCATATATTTT.